These 32 T cell receptor beta chains originate from one sample sequenced in a study of cytomegalovirus exposure and HLA in healthy donors. Repertoires were generated with immunoSEQ multiplex PCR, while TCRdb's copy carries only in-frame clones and drops some. The data show 140,000 or so clones, roughly nine tenths seen once. The sequenced material came from PBMCs. The receptors come from a man aged 18 to 30 in good health and CMV-seronegative.

This chain uses TRBV7-8 with TRBJ2-7, with 12 nucleotides matching TRBD2. Germline assignment: CDR1 SGHVS and CDR2 FQNEAQ. The CDR3 covers 19 residues. J lost 3 bases, V lost 1 base, and 13 bases had no gene match. The CDR3 sequence: CASSLGLAGGPYTDYEQYF. CDR3 bases: TGTGCCAGCAGCTTAGGGCTAGCGGGGGGGCCTTACACGGACTACGAGCAGTACTTC.

The gene calls are TRBV7-2 and TRBJ2-7, with 9 bases lining up with TRBD2. Germline values: CDR1 SGHTA, CDR2 FQGNSA. This CDR3 has 15 amino acids. Losses at the gene ends were 6 bases for V and 0 bases for J; bases not matched to a gene: 6. CDR3 loop: CASSRIAGASYEQYF. The DNA for the CDR3 is TGTGCCAGCAGTAGAATAGCGGGGGCCTCCTACGAGCAGTACTTC. Supplemented by reference TRBV7-2 and TRBJ2-7, the full variable domain reads GAGVSQSPSNKVTEKGKDVELRCDPISGHTALYWYRQSLGQGLEFLIYFQGNSAPDKSGLPSDRFSAERTGGSVSTLTIQRTQQEDSAVYLCASSRIAGASYEQYFGPGTRLTVT.

The genes are TRBV18 and TRBJ1-1; a weak D match, TRBD1 (5 bases). The CDR3 is 15 residues long. Germline V CDR1 and CDR2: KGHSH, LQKENI. Between the trimmed V and J ends, which lost 4 bases and 1 base, there was a span of 13 bases. The CDR3 nucleotides read TGTGCCAGCTCACAACAACAGGACCGGAACACTGAAGCTTTCTTT. Translation: CASSQQQDRNTEAFF. Full variable domain (remainder filled in from reference TRBV18 and TRBJ1-1): NAGVMQNPRHLVRRRGQEARLRCSPMKGHSHVYWYRQLPEEGLKFMVYLQKENIIDESGMPKERFSAEFPKEGPSILRIQQVVRGDSAAYFCASSQQQDRNTEAFFGQGTRLTVV.

The chain's CDR3 is CASSLSGSPDNEQFF. The CDR3 DNA reads TGTGCCAGCAGCTTGAGCGGGAGCCCAGACAATGAGCAGTTCTTC. This rearrangement joins TRBV9 to TRBJ2-1, with 8 bases identical to TRBD2. CDR1 is SGDLS and CDR2 is YYNGEE in the germline V gene. Trimming took 4 bases from V and 5 from J; bases not matched to a gene: 8. The CDR3 extends over 15 amino acids.

This chain connects TRBV29-1 to TRBJ2-3; 9 bases match TRBD2. Germline V gene data show CDR1 as SQVTM and CDR2 as ANQGSEA. The CDR3 loop spans 17 amino acids. V was pared by 0 bases and J by 0 bases, with 7 bases of the junction left unmatched. The CDR3 reads CSVEDWASGISTDTQYF. CDR3 DNA sequence: TGCAGCGTTGAAGATTGGGCTAGCGGGATCAGCACAGATACGCAGTATTTT.

The CDR3 DNA sequence: TGTGCCAGCAGCGTAACAACAGGCTTAGACTCTGGAAACACCATATATTTT. Protein: CASSVTTGLDSGNTIYF. The V call is TRBV9, the J call TRBJ1-3; TRBD1 is a possible D gene (5 bases). V was shortened by 1 base and J by 0 bases, with 14 bases between the two germline ends. Germline V gives CDR1 SGDLS, CDR2 YYNGEE. The CDR3 extends over 17 amino acids.

The chain carries TRBV2 and TRBJ2-2; a weak D match, TRBD1 (6 bases). CDR1 and CDR2 (germline): SNHLY, FYNNEI. V lost 0 bases and J lost 4, with 9 bases in between. This CDR3 has 15 amino acids. The CDR3: CASSEAGGPTGELFF. In nucleotides, the CDR3 is TGTGCCAGCAGTGAAGCAGGGGGTCCCACCGGGGAGCTGTTTTTT.

The chain combines TRBV5-1 with TRBJ2-7; TRBD2 is a possible D gene (5 bases). V lost 0 bases to trimming and J lost 6 bases, with 10 bases between them. The V gene's germline CDR1 is SGHRS and CDR2 YFSETQ. The CDR3 extends over 13 amino acids. CDR3 DNA: TGCGCCAGCAGCTTGGTTGAAGGAGGCGAGCAGTACGTC. It translates to CASSLVEGGEQYV.

The chain has TRBV6-6 and TRBJ1-6; no reliable D call. The V end was cut by 6 bases, the J end by 8 bases, with 11 bases between. Germline V lookup: CDR1 MNHNY, CDR2 SVGAGI (reference sequence). CDR3 length equals 13 residues. The DNA of the CDR3 is TGTGCCAGCAGCCCCCCCGGTTATTCACCCCTCCACTTT. It translates to CASSPPGYSPLHF.

The chain joins TRBV7-2 to TRBJ2-5; D gene uncertain. The CDR3 totals 13 residues. V was trimmed by 3 bases and J by 4 bases, leaving 9 bases between them. Germline CDR1 reads SGHTA; CDR2 reads FQGNSA. The CDR3 DNA is TGTGCCAGCAGCTTCGACATGCGAGAGACCCAGTACTTC. Amino acid sequence: CASSFDMRETQYF.

V usage is TRBV6-6 and J usage is TRBJ2-7; 9 bases line up with TRBD2. From germline, CDR1 is MNHNY and CDR2 SVGAGI (reference sequence). Unmatched junction bases numbered 6, after V lost 6 bases and J lost 0 bases. The CDR3 runs 15 residues. This chain's CDR3 is CASSNLAGSSYEQYF. The CDR3 region has the DNA TGTGCCAGCAGCAATCTAGCGGGGAGCTCCTACGAGCAGTACTTC.

The CDR3 spells CASSNTGANEQFF. For the CDR3, the DNA is TGTGCCAGCAGTAACACAGGGGCCAATGAGCAGTTCTTC. V and J are TRBV6-4 and TRBJ2-1, with 7 bases aligning to TRBD1. With 5 bases clipped from V and 6 bases from J, the junction kept 4 bases outside the gene matches. The germline CDR1 and CDR2 sequences are MRHNA and SNTAGT. The CDR3 totals 13 residues.

The chain joins TRBV18 to TRBJ2-1; 7 bases map to TRBD2. Per germline, CDR1 KGHSH and CDR2 LQKENI. V trimming: 1 base; J trimming: 5 bases; junction bases outside the gene matches: 5. The CDR3 spans 15 residues. Here the CDR3 DNA reads TGTGCCAGCTCACCACTAGCGGGTTGGGACAATGAGCAGTTCTTC. Its translation: CASSPLAGWDNEQFF.

This rearrangement joins TRBV7-7 to TRBJ2-5, with 8 bases identical to TRBD1. The CDR3 covers 15 residues. Trimming took 6 bases from V and 5 from J; bases not matched to a gene: 11. Per germline, CDR1 SSHAT and CDR2 FNYEAQ (reference sequence). This chain's CDR3 is CASSPGQGSLETQYF. CDR3 sequence (DNA): TGTGCCAGCAGTCCCGGACAGGGTAGTTTGGAGACCCAGTACTTC.

V is TRBV29-1 and J is TRBJ1-1; D perhaps matches TRBD1 (6 bases). The V gene's germline CDR1 is SQVTM and CDR2 ANQGSEA. The CDR3 extends over 14 amino acids. The V gene lost 6 bases and the J gene lost 1 base, with 15 bases spanning the gap. For the CDR3, the DNA is TGCAGCGTGGAGGGGGGGGGACGGAACACTGAAGCTTTCTTT. It translates to CSVEGGGRNTEAFF.

J is TRBJ1-1 and V is TRBV9; 9 positions agree with TRBD1. The V segment lost 4 bases and the J segment 4 bases; nucleotides outside the gene matches: 8. Germline loops: CDR1 SGDLS, CDR2 YYNGEE. The CDR3 consists of 15 residues. The CDR3: CASSFLTGGVTEAFF. The CDR3 region has the DNA TGTGCCAGCAGCTTCCTCACAGGGGGCGTCACTGAAGCTTTCTTT.

The chain is built from TRBV18 and TRBJ1-1; D is possibly TRBD1 (6 bases). V was cut by 3 bases and J by 7 bases, with 12 bases left in between. This CDR3 contains 13 residues. Looked up from germline, CDR1 is KGHSH and CDR2 is LQKENI. Written as DNA, the CDR3 is TGTGCCAGCTCACCCCGACAGGACAGTGAAGCTTTCTTT. Translating it yields CASSPRQDSEAFF.

The chain is built from TRBV18 and TRBJ2-5, with D perhaps matching TRBD1 (6 bases). This CDR3 spans 14 amino acids. CDR1 and CDR2 (germline): KGHSH, LQKENI. Trimming stripped 3 bases from V and 4 bases from J, with 12 bases between. DNA of the CDR3: TGTGCCAGCTCACCCCGGACAGAGGGAGAGACCCAGTACTTC. As protein: CASSPRTEGETQYF.

The genes are TRBV11-3 and TRBJ1-5; no clear D gene. The germline gives CDR1 SGHNT, CDR2 YENEEA. Trimming stripped 7 bases from V and 6 bases from J, with 22 bases between. This CDR3 is 16 amino acids long. The CDR3 is CASNHASARRIQPQHF. CDR3 coding DNA: TGTGCCAGCAACCACGCCTCAGCAAGGCGGATTCAGCCCCAGCATTTT.

V gene TRBV7-7 combines with J gene TRBJ2-7; 8 bases agree with TRBD2. The CDR3 covers 17 residues. With 0 bases clipped from V and 0 bases from J, the junction kept 7 bases outside the gene matches. Germline V gives CDR1 SSHAT, CDR2 FNYEAQ (reference sequence). CDR3 sequence reads: CASSLAQGSGVSYEQYV. DNA of the CDR3: TGTGCCAGCAGCTTAGCGCAAGGTAGCGGGGTCTCCTACGAGCAGTACGTC.

V gene TRBV5-5 combines with J gene TRBJ1-6; the match to TRBD1 covers 8 bases. The CDR3 is 16 residues long. Germline trimming cut 1 base from V and 9 bases from J; bases unmatched to any gene: 9. Germline CDR1 reads SGHKS; CDR2 reads YYEKEE (reference sequence). For the CDR3, the DNA is TGTGCCAGCAGCTTGTATCAGGACAGGGCCCTTTCACCCCTCCACTTT. Amino acid sequence: CASSLYQDRALSPLHF.

This chain links TRBV4-3 with TRBJ2-3; perhaps TRBD2 as D (7 bases). CDR1 is LGHNA, CDR2 YSLEER, per germline. The CDR3 totals 15 residues. Between the trimmed V and J ends, which lost 1 base and 4 bases, there was a span of 12 bases. The CDR3 loop is CASSQAGGGSDTQYF. The DNA for the CDR3 is TGCGCCAGCAGCCAAGCGGGGGGCGGCTCAGATACGCAGTATTTT.

The rearrangement joins TRBV27 to TRBJ1-2, with a weak D call TRBD1 (5 bases). Trimming cost V 9 bases and J 5 bases, with 19 bases left between them. The germline CDR1 and CDR2 sequences are MNHEY and SMNVEV (reference sequence). The CDR3 loop spans 14 amino acids. In nucleotides, the CDR3 is TGTGCCAGAACACAGGAGTCTAACCGATATGGCTACACCTTC. Its translation is CARTQESNRYGYTF.

This chain links TRBV7-6 with TRBJ2-3; TRBD2 matches at 9 bases. The germline V gene encodes CDR1 SGHVS and CDR2 FNYEAQ. CDR3 length equals 17 residues. Losses at the gene ends were 4 bases for V and 1 base for J; bases not matched to a gene: 9. Here the CDR3 DNA reads TGTGCCAGCAGCTCCGACGAAATAGCGGGGGGCACAGATACGCAGTATTTT. Translation gives CASSSDEIAGGTDTQYF.

The chain carries TRBV7-8 and TRBJ2-1; D possibly corresponds to TRBD1 (6 bases). This CDR3 has 15 residues. The germline V gene encodes CDR1 SGHVS and CDR2 FQNEAQ. Trimming left V 7 bases short and J 8 bases short, with 21 bases between. CDR3 DNA sequence: TGTGCCAGCATCCACTCCCCGGACAGACGCCATGAGCAGTTCTTC. Protein sequence: CASIHSPDRRHEQFF.

The gene calls are TRBV7-2 and TRBJ2-2; the D gene is possibly TRBD2 (5 bases). Germline loops: CDR1 SGHTA, CDR2 FQGNSA. Trimming took off 4 bases at V and 13 bases at J, with 13 bases between the two ends. The CDR3 is 12 residues long. In DNA, the CDR3 is TGTGCCAGCAGCTCTGCCTCTGGGAGGCTGTTTTTT. Protein: CASSSASGRLFF.

The chain employs TRBV18 and TRBJ1-4, with D tentatively TRBD1 (5 bases). CDR1 and CDR2 from the germline V gene are KGHSH and LQKENI. V lost 3 bases to trimming and J lost 7 bases, with 24 bases between them. The CDR3 has 18 amino acids. The CDR3 loop is CASSPRSSRWGRSEKLFF. The DNA of the CDR3 is TGTGCCAGCTCACCCCGTTCCTCCAGATGGGGCCGTAGTGAAAAACTGTTTTTT.

This chain connects TRBV6-1 to TRBJ2-6, with TRBD1 matching over 11 bases. The junction had 8 bases not matched to a gene; V was cut back by 2 bases and J by 2 bases. There are 19 residues in the CDR3. Per germline, CDR1 MNHNS and CDR2 SASEGT. DNA of the CDR3: TGTGCCAGCAGTGAATGGGCCGGGACAGGGGGACCTGGGGCCAACGTCCTGACTTTC. Amino acids: CASSEWAGTGGPGANVLTF.

The chain links TRBV19 to TRBJ2-1; no clear D gene. V lost 5 bases and J lost 4, with 18 bases in between. The CDR3 has 16 residues. Germline V gene sequence: CDR1 LNHDA, CDR2 SQIVND (reference sequence). The chain's CDR3 is CASSEDVPSSYNEQFF. CDR3 DNA: TGTGCCAGTAGTGAGGATGTCCCTTCCTCGTACAATGAGCAGTTCTTC.

The chain joins TRBV19 to TRBJ2-5, with TRBD1 matching 9 bases. This CDR3 is built from 16 residues. Trimming cost V 4 bases and J 5 bases; bases outside gene matches: 11. CDR1 and CDR2 (germline): LNHDA, SQIVND (reference sequence). The CDR3 sequence: CASSRTGGAFLETQYF. The CDR3 DNA sequence: TGTGCCAGTAGTAGAACAGGGGGCGCTTTCTTGGAGACCCAGTACTTC. Supplemented by reference TRBV19 and TRBJ2-5, the full variable domain reads DGGITQSPKYLFRKEGQNVTLSCEQNLNHDAMYWYRQDPGQGLRLIYYSQIVNDFQKGDIAEGYSVSREKKESFPLTVTSAQKNPTAFYLCASSRTGGAFLETQYFGPGTRLLVL.

This chain connects TRBV5-1 to TRBJ1-2; D is unclear. Germline lookup yields CDR1 SGHRS and CDR2 YFSETQ. The V end lost 4 bases, the J end lost 8 bases, and 12 bases lay between the germline ends. This CDR3 is built from 12 residues. This chain's CDR3 is CASSPAGRGYTF. CDR3 sequence (DNA): TGCGCCAGCAGCCCCGCGGGCAGGGGCTACACCTTC.

The gene calls are TRBV6-1 and TRBJ2-7, with TRBD2 matching 10 bases. After removal of 1 base from V and 3 bases from J, the junction contained 12 bases not matched to a gene. Germline V CDR1 and CDR2: MNHNS, SASEGT. The CDR3 has 18 amino acids. The CDR3 region has the DNA TGTGCCAGCAGTGAAGGCTGGAGCCTAGCGGGAGCCGGCTACGAGCAGTACGTC. Translating it yields CASSEGWSLAGAGYEQYV.